The present entry profiles one T cell receptor (beta chain) with its context. Profiling relied on immunoSEQ multiplex PCR, and the TCRdb table lists in-frame clones only, not all of them. The sample carries just under 60,000 clones, around 68% recorded once. This sample is drawn from a study of radiotherapy plus CTLA-4 blockade in lung cancer. The wider study: Objective responses were documented in about 20% of patients, with disease control in approximately 31%.

From germline, CDR1 is SGHTA and CDR2 FQGTGA. This CDR3 contains 14 residues. V was pared by 3 bases and J by 3 bases, with 5 bases of the junction left unmatched. Sequencing used peripheral blood, obtained from a patient treated with radiotherapy plus ipilimumab. The source of this sequence is a human donor with non-small cell lung cancer whose response to radiotherapy plus ipilimumab could not be evaluated. The chain joins TRBV7-3 to TRBJ2-7; TRBD1 matches at 7 bases. CDR3: CASSFTGQSYEQYF. CDR3 in DNA: TGTGCCAGCAGCTTTACGGGACAGAGCTACGAGCAGTACTTC.